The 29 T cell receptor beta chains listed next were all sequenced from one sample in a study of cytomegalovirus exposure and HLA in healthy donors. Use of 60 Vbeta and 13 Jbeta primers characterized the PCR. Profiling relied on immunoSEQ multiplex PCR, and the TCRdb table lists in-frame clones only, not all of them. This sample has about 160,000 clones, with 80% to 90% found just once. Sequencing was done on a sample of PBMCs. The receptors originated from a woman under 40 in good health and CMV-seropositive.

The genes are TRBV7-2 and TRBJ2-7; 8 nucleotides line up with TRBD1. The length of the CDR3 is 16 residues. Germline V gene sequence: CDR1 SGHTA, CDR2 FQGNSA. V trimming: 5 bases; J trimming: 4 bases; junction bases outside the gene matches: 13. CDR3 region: CASSPRGAGGVYEQYF. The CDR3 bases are TGTGCCAGCAGCCCCCGAGGCGCAGGGGGCGTTTACGAGCAGTACTTC.

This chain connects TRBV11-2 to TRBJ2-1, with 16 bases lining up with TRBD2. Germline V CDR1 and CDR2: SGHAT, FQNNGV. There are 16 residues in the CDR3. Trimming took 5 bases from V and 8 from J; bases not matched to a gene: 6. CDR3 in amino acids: CASSPQGLAGGYEQFF. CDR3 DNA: TGTGCCAGCAGCCCCCAGGGACTAGCGGGGGGGTATGAGCAGTTCTTC.

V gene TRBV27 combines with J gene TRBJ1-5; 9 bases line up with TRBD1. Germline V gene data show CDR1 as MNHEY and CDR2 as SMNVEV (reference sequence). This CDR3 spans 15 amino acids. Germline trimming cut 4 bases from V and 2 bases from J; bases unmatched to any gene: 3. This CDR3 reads CASSWGQGGNQPQHF. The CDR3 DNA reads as TGTGCCAGCAGTTGGGGACAGGGAGGCAATCAGCCCCAGCATTTT.

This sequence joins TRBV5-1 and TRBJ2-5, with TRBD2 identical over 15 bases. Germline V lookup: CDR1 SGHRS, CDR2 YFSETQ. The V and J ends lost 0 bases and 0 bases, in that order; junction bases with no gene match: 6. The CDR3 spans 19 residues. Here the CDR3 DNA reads TGCGCCAGCAGCTTGGAGCGGACTAGCGGGGGGGGGTACCAAGAGACCCAGTACTTC. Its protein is CASSLERTSGGGYQETQYF.

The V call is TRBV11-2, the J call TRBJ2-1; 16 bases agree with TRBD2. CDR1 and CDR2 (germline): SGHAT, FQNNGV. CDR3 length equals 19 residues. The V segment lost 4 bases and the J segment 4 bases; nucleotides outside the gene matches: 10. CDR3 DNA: TGTGCCAGCAGCTCCTCCGGGACTAGCGGGGGGGCTTCGTACAATGAGCAGTTCTTC. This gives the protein CASSSSGTSGGASYNEQFF.

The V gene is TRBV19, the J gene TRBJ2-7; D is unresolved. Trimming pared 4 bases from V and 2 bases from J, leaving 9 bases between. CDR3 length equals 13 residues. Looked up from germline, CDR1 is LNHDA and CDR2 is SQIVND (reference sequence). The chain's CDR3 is CASSTQIPYEQYF. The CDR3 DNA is TGTGCCAGTAGTACCCAGATCCCCTACGAGCAGTACTTC.

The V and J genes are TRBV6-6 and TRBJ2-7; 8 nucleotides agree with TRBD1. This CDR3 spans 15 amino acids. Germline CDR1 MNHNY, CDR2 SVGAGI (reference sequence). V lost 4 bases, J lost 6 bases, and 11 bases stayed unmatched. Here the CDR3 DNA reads TGTGCCAGCAGTTCTCGCGGGACAGGTCACTCCGAGCAGTACTTC. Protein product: CASSSRGTGHSEQYF.

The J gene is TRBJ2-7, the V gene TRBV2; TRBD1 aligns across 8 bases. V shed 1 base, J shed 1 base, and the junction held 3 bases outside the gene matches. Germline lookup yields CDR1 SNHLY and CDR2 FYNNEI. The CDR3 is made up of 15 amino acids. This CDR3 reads CASSEGRGRSYEQYF. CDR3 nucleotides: TGTGCCAGCAGTGAAGGCAGGGGGCGGTCCTACGAGCAGTACTTC.

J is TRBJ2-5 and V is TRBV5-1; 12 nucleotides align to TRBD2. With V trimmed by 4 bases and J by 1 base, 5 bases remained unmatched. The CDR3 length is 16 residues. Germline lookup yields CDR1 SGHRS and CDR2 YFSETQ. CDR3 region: CASSDGLAGIQETQYF. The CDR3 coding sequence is TGCGCCAGCAGCGACGGACTAGCGGGGATCCAAGAGACCCAGTACTTC.

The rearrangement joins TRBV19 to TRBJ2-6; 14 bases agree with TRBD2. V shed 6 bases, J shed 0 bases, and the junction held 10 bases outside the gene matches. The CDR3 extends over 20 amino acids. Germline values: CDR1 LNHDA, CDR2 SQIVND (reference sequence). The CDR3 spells CASSRLAGGPASSGANVLTF. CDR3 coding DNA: TGTGCCAGTAGCCGACTAGCGGGGGGGCCCGCGAGCTCTGGGGCCAACGTCCTGACTTTC.

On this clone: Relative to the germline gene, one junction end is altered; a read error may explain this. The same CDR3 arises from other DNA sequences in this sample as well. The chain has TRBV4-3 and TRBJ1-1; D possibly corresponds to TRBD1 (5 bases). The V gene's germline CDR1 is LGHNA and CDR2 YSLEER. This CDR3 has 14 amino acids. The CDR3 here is CASSPTEGNTEAFF. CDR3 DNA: TGCGCCAGCAGCCCGACAGAAGGTAACACTGAGGCTTTCTTT.

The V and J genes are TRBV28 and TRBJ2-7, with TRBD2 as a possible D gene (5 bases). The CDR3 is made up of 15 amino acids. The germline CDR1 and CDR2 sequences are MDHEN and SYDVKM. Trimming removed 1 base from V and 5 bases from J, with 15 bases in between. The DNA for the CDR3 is TGTGCCAGCAGTTTATTGCGGGCGGAGAAAGACGAGCAGTACTTC. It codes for CASSLLRAEKDEQYF.

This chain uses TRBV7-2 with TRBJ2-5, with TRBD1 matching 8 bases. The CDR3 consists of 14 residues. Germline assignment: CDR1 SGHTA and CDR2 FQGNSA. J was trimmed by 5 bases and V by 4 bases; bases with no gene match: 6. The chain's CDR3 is CASSSDRVSETQYF. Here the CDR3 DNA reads TGTGCCAGCAGCTCGGACAGGGTCTCGGAGACCCAGTACTTC.

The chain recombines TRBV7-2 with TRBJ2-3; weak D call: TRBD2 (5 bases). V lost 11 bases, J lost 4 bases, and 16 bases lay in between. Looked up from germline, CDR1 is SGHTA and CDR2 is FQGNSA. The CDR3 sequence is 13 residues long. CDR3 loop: CAGNRDLADTQYF. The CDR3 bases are TGTGCCGGCAACCGGGATCTAGCAGATACGCAGTATTTT.

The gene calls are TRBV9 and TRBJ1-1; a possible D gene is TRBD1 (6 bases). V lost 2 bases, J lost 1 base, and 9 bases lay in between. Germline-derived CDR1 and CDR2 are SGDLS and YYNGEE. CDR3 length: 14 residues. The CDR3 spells CASSVRGGNTEAFF. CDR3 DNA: TGTGCCAGCAGCGTGAGGGGGGGGAACACTGAAGCTTTCTTT.

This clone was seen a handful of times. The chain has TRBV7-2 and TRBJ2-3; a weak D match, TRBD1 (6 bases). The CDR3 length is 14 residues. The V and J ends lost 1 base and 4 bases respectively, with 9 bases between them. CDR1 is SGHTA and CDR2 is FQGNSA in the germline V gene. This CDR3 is CASSLGGPPDTQYF. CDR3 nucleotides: TGTGCCAGCAGCTTAGGGGGGCCGCCAGATACGCAGTATTTT.

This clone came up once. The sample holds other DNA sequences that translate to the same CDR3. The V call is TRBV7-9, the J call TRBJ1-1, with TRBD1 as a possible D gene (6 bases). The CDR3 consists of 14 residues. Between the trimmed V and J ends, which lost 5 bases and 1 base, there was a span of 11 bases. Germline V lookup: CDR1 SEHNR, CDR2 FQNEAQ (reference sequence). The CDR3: CASSPGQTNTEAFF. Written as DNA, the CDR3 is TGTGCCAGCAGCCCGGGACAAACGAACACTGAAGCTTTCTTT.

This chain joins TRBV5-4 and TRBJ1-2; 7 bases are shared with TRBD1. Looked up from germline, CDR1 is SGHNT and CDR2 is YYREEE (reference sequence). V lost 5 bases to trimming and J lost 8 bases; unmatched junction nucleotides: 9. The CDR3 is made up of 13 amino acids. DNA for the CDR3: TGTGCCAGCAGTTTACAAGGGGGCGAGGGCTACACCTTC. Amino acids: CASSLQGGEGYTF.

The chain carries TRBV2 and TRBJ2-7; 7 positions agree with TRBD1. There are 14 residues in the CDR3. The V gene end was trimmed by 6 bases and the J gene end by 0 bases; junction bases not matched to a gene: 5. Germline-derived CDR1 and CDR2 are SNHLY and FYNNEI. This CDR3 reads CASSPDRYSYEQYF. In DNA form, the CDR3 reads TGTGCCAGCAGCCCGGACAGGTACTCCTACGAGCAGTACTTC.

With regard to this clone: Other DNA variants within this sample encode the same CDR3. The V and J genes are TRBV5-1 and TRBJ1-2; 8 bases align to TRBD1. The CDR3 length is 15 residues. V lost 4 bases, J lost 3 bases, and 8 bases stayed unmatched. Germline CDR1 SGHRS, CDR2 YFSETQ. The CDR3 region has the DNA TGCGCCAGCAGCCCTGGACAGGGTAGGGACTATGGCTACACCTTC. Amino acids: CASSPGQGRDYGYTF.

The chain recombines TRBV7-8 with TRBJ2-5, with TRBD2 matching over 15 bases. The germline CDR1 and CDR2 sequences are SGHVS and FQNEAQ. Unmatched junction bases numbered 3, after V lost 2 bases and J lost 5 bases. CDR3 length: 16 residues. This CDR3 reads CASSLWTSGGDETQYF. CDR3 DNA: TGTGCCAGCAGCTTATGGACTAGCGGGGGGGATGAGACCCAGTACTTC.

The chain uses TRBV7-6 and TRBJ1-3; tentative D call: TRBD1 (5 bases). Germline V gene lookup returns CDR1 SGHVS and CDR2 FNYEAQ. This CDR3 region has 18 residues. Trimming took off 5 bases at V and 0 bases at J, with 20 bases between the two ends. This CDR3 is CASSIESYRQFSGNTIYF. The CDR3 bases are TGTGCCAGCAGCATCGAGAGTTACAGGCAATTCTCTGGAAACACCATATATTTT. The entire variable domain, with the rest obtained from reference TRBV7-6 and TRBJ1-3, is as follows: GAGVSQSPRYKVTKRGQDVALRCDPISGHVSLYWYRQALGQGPEFLTYFNYEAQQDKSGLPNDRFSAERPEGSISTLTIQRTEQRDSAMYRCASSIESYRQFSGNTIYFGEGSWLTVV.

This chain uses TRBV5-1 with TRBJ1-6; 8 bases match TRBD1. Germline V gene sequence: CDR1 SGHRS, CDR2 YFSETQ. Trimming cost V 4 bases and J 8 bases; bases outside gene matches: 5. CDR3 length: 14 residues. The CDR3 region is CASSPDREYSPLHF. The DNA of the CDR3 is TGCGCCAGCAGCCCGGACAGGGAGTATTCACCCCTCCACTTT.

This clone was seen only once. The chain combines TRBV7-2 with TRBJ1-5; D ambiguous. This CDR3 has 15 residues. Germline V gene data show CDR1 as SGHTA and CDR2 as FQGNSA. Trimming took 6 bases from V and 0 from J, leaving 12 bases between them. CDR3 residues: CASSPSPVSNQPQHF. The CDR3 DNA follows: TGTGCCAGCAGTCCCTCCCCCGTTAGCAATCAGCCCCAGCATTTT.

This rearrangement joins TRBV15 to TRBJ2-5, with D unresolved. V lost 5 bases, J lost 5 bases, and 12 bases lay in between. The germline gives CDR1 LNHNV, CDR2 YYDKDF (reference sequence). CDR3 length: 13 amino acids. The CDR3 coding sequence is TGTGCCACCAGCCCCGGAGTTTGGGAGACCCAGTACTTC. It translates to CATSPGVWETQYF.

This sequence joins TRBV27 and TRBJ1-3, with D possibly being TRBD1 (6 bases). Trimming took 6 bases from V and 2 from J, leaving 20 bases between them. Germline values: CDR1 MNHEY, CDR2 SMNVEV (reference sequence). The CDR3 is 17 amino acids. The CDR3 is CASSLRLDRRPGNTIYF. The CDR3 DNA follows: TGTGCCAGCAGCTTGCGCCTGGACAGAAGGCCTGGAAACACCATATATTTT.

In DNA, the CDR3 is TGTGCCAGCCAGGGCCCCACTGGAAACACCATATATTTT. This codes for CASQGPTGNTIYF. The V gene is TRBV6-6, the J gene TRBJ1-3, with TRBD1 as a possible D gene (5 bases). This CDR3 region has 13 residues. V was trimmed by 8 bases and J by 2 bases, leaving 10 bases between them. CDR1 is MNHNY and CDR2 is SVGAGI in the germline V gene (reference sequence).

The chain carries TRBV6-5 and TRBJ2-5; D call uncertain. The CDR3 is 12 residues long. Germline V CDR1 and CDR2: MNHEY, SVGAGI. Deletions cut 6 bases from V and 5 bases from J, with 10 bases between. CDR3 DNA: TGTGCCAGCAGAACAAATCTCGAGACCCAGTACTTC. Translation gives CASRTNLETQYF.

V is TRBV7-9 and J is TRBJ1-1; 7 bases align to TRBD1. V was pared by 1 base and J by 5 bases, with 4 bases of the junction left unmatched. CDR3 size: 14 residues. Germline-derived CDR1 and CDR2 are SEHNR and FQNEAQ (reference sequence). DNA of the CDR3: TGTGCCAGCAGCTTAGTAAGGGGGCGAACTGAAGCTTTCTTT. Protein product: CASSLVRGRTEAFF.